Described below is a single TCR beta chain sequence and its context. These data originate in a study of CD8 T cells in Susac syndrome. Across the study: Within the group of sequenced Susac syndrome patients, 5 or 6 had active disease and roughly eight were in remission.

After removal of 6 bases from V and 4 bases from J, the junction contained 6 bases not matched to a gene. The CDR3 totals 15 residues. Germline V gene lookup returns CDR1 SGHVS and CDR2 FQNEAQ. Roughly 0.45 to 1 ug RNA was reverse transcribed with random hexamers. TCRdb independently ran MiXCR on the immunoSEQ multiplex PCR reads; one entry per CDR3 protein. This sample yields 150,000 or so distinct CDR3 sequences, of which just under 95% are seen a single time; around 0.15% belongs to the top ten. The clonotype was recovered from a human donor with Susac syndrome. Sequenced material: CD4+ T cells from PBMCs. The chain employs TRBV7-8 and TRBJ2-1, with TRBD1 identical over 10 bases. This chain's CDR3 is CASSWTGGTYNEQFF. The CDR3, as DNA: TGTGCCAGCAGTTGGACAGGGGGTACATACAATGAGCAGTTCTTC.